These 17 T cell receptor beta chains came from one sample sequenced in a study of spatial heterogeneity in lung cancer (dated by TCRdb to the late 2010s). Preparation of the library involved 5' RACE. These reads were obtained on a NextSeq 500. Through fastp at Q25 and MiXCR, TCRdb rebuilt clones from the public reads, retaining in-frame beta chains. Rows are combined by CDR3 protein, so each entry shows the most common genes and DNA. Counted in this sample were roughly 120,000 distinct CDR3 sequences; 12% of them appeared once. The biggest ten clones account for around 16% of the sample. The time point label of this sample denotes: blood at routine non-recurrence follow-up after resection. Whole RNA extracted from tumor and nontumor lung tissue, or from cryopreserved PBMC samples, was used for TCR sequencing without cell sorting. The sample here was PBMCs, taken at follow-up. Receptors originate from a male donor with early-stage non-small cell lung cancer.

The rearrangement joins TRBV7-9 to TRBJ1-1; D not certain. Germline values: CDR1 SEHNR, CDR2 FQNEAQ (reference sequence). Trimming stripped 2 bases from V and 0 bases from J, with 7 bases between. The CDR3 consists of 14 residues. Written as DNA, the CDR3 is TGTGCCAGCAGCTTACAGAGGGTGAACACTGAAGCTTTCTTT. As protein: CASSLQRVNTEAFF.

This chain connects TRBV7-2 to TRBJ1-1, with D tentatively TRBD1 (6 bases). Trimming shortened V by 8 bases and J by 4 bases, and 17 bases separated the two germline ends. Germline CDR1 SGHTA, CDR2 FQGNSA. CDR3 length: 14 residues. The CDR3 nucleotides are TGTGCCAGCGTTAACAGGGCGGTGGGCACTGAAGCTTTCTTT. This sequence encodes CASVNRAVGTEAFF. Full variable domain (rest looked up from reference TRBV7-2 and TRBJ1-1): GAGVSQSPSNKVTEKGKDVELRCDPISGHTALYWYRQSLGQGLEFLIYFQGNSAPDKSGLPSDRFSAERTGGSVSTLTIQRTQQEDSAVYLCASVNRAVGTEAFFGQGTRLTVV.

This chain uses TRBV4-1 with TRBJ1-5, with D uncertain. The CDR3 sequence is 14 residues long. Germline V gene lookup returns CDR1 MGHRA and CDR2 YSYEKL. V lost 3 bases and J lost 6, with 12 bases in between. For the CDR3, the DNA is TGCGCCAGCAGCCACCCCGGGATAGCTCAGCCCCAGCATTTT. Encoded protein: CASSHPGIAQPQHF.

This clonotype appeared a few times. V and J are TRBV12-3 or TRBV12-4 and TRBJ2-5; 11 bases match TRBD2. Trimming cost V 6 bases and J 1 base; bases outside gene matches: 4. The CDR3 is 15 amino acids. CDR3 region: CASRSSGGRQETQYF. CDR3 bases: TGTGCCAGCAGGTCTAGCGGGGGGCGCCAAGAGACCCAGTACTTC.

There are a few counts of this clonotype. This chain links TRBV6-5 with TRBJ2-5; D gene unclear. Trimming stripped 6 bases from V and 7 bases from J, with 12 bases between. This CDR3 has 12 residues. Per germline, CDR1 MNHEY and CDR2 SVGAGI. The CDR3 DNA is TGTGCCAGCAGGAAGGAACCGGGGACCCAGTACTTC. This encodes CASRKEPGTQYF.

The sample holds a few counts of this clonotype. The rearrangement uses TRBV7-8 and TRBJ1-2; D perhaps matches TRBD1 (5 bases). Deletions cut 1 base from V and 6 bases from J, with 12 bases between. This CDR3 is built from 14 residues. Germline values: CDR1 SGHVS, CDR2 FQNEAQ. CDR3 in amino acids: CASSLVGGWDGYTF. The CDR3 coding sequence is TGTGCCAGCAGCTTAGTCGGGGGTTGGGATGGCTACACCTTC.

This clonotype was seen many times. The J gene is TRBJ1-2, the V gene TRBV20-1, with D uncertain. Trimming left V 2 bases short and J 0 bases short, with 16 bases between. The CDR3 length is 16 residues. Germline CDR1 and CDR2: DFQATT and SNEGSKA (reference sequence). The CDR3 region has the DNA TGCAGTGCTAGAAATACGATTCGGGGAGCTAACTATGGCTACACCTTC. The encoded protein is CSARNTIRGANYGYTF.

This clonotype was recorded many times. This chain links TRBV20-1 with TRBJ2-7; a possible D gene is TRBD2 (6 bases). V gave up 6 bases and J gave up 7 bases, with 22 bases separating them. CDR3 length: 14 residues. The V gene's germline CDR1 is DFQATT and CDR2 SNEGSKA (reference sequence). The CDR3 sequence: CSAKEGTPIREQYF. DNA of the CDR3: TGCAGTGCAAAGGAGGGGACCCCCATCCGGGAGCAGTACTTC.

V gene TRBV10-3 combines with J gene TRBJ1-2; TRBD1 might be the D (5 bases). The CDR3 spans 15 residues. The germline V and J ends were trimmed by 2 bases and 3 bases, with 13 bases remaining between them. The germline gives CDR1 ENHRY, CDR2 SYGVKD. As DNA, the CDR3 is TGTGCCATCAGTGAGCAAGGGGAAAGGGACTATGGCTACACCTTC. This codes for CAISEQGERDYGYTF.

A few counts support this clonotype. The chain is built from TRBV2 and TRBJ2-3, with D perhaps matching TRBD1 (7 bases). V dropped 4 bases and J dropped 1 base, with 15 bases sitting between them. CDR1 SNHLY and CDR2 FYNNEI come from the germline V gene. This CDR3 spans 16 amino acids. CDR3 sequence: CASSGFQGGGTDTQYF. CDR3 bases: TGTGCCAGCAGTGGATTTCAGGGGGGCGGCACAGATACGCAGTATTTT.

This clonotype has at least ten counts. This chain joins TRBV6-5 and TRBJ1-1, with D unclear. The CDR3 totals 13 residues. The germline V gene encodes CDR1 MNHEY and CDR2 SVGAGI. The ends were cut back, 5 bases at V and 3 bases at J, with 10 bases in the middle. CDR3 protein: CASSLMTDTEAFF. The DNA for the CDR3 is TGTGCCAGCAGTCTAATGACGGACACTGAAGCTTTCTTT.

This clonotype was seen only a few times. V and J are TRBV28 and TRBJ1-2; D is unclear. The germline CDR1 and CDR2 sequences are MDHEN and SYDVKM. Trimming took 3 bases from V and 4 from J, leaving 12 bases between them. The CDR3 has 14 amino acids. The CDR3 sequence is CASSFEVRSYGYTF. In DNA form, the CDR3 reads TGTGCCAGCAGTTTTGAGGTCAGATCCTATGGCTACACCTTC.

This clonotype appeared a few times. CDR3 nucleotide sequence: TGTGCCAGCAGTCAAGAGCCGGGACAGGGTTACGAGCAGTACTTC. Its protein is CASSQEPGQGYEQYF. This sequence joins TRBV27 and TRBJ2-7, with 9 bases that match TRBD1. The junction had 9 bases not matched to a gene; V was cut back by 5 bases and J by 4 bases. This CDR3 region has 15 residues. Germline assignment: CDR1 MNHEY and CDR2 SMNVEV (reference sequence).

A few counts support this clonotype. V and J are TRBV4-1 and TRBJ2-2; the match to TRBD2 covers 14 bases. Germline CDR1 and CDR2: MGHRA and YSYEKL. V was pared by 4 bases and J by 2 bases, with 3 bases of the junction left unmatched. This CDR3 is 17 amino acids long. CDR3 in DNA: TGCGCCAGCAGCCGAGGACTAGCGGGGGGTAACACCGGGGAGCTGTTTTTT. Translation gives CASSRGLAGGNTGELFF.

This clonotype was counted ten times or more. The rearrangement links TRBV24-1 to TRBJ2-2, with 8 bases aligning to TRBD1. CDR3 length: 14 amino acids. After removal of 8 bases from V and 1 base from J, the junction contained 2 bases not matched to a gene. CDR1 and CDR2 from the germline V gene are KGHDR and SFDVKD. The CDR3 coding sequence is TGTGCCACCAAGGGGACAGGGAACACCGGGGAGCTGTTTTTT. It specifies CATKGTGNTGELFF.

This clonotype has ten or more counts. V gene TRBV5-4 combines with J gene TRBJ2-7; TRBD1 matches at 7 bases. The germline V gene encodes CDR1 SGHNT and CDR2 YYREEE (reference sequence). With V trimmed by 4 bases and J by 5 bases, 9 bases remained unmatched. The CDR3 is made up of 14 amino acids. The CDR3 protein is CASSPQGSENEQYF. CDR3 nucleotide sequence: TGTGCCAGCAGCCCACAGGGGTCAGAGAACGAGCAGTACTTC. Full variable domain (outside the CDR3, taken from reference TRBV5-4 and TRBJ2-7): ETGVTQSPTHLIKTRGQQVTLRCSSQSGHNTVSWYQQALGQGPQFIFQYYREEENGRGNFPPRFSGLQFPNYSSELNVNALELDDSALYLCASSPQGSENEQYFGPGTRLTVT.

In this sample, this clonotype turned up many times. This chain connects TRBV21-1 to TRBJ2-3; the tabulated D call, TRBD1, remains unverified against the DNA. TRBV21-1 is described as a pseudogene. The CDR3 extends over 16 amino acids. The CDR3 DNA is TGTGCCAGCAGCAAAGCGGGGACAAGTAGCACAGATACGCAGTATTTT. The encoded protein is CASSKAGTSSTDTQYF.